These 30 T cell receptor beta chains were all obtained from the same sample, sequenced in a study of blood T cell repertoires in COVID-19. Method: immunoSEQ multiplex PCR; TCRdb's copy keeps in-frame clones and lacks some. The sample holds some 5,900 clones, about 90% seen once. Sequenced: peripheral blood. Receptors originate from a man in his 60s with acute or convalescent COVID-19.

This chain connects TRBV9 to TRBJ1-1; 9 nucleotides align to TRBD1. The CDR3 runs to 13 residues. In germline, CDR1 is SGDLS, CDR2 YYNGEE. Unmatched junction bases numbered 7, after V lost 4 bases and J lost 9 bases. The CDR3 DNA follows: TGTGCCAGCAGCCCCCGGGACAGGGCGCAAGCTTTCTTT. Amino acids: CASSPRDRAQAFF. Full variable domain (missing parts from reference TRBV9 and TRBJ1-1): DSGVTQTPKHLITATGQRVTLRCSPRSGDLSVYWYQQSLDQGLQFLIQYYNGEERAKGNILERFSAQQFPDLHSELNLSSLELGDSALYFCASSPRDRAQAFFGQGTRLTVV.

This rearrangement joins TRBV27 to TRBJ1-1, with TRBD1 as a possible D gene (5 bases). Per germline, CDR1 MNHEY and CDR2 SMNVEV (reference sequence). V lost 4 bases and J lost 1, with 7 bases in between. The CDR3 consists of 13 residues. The CDR3 reads CASSYDRNTEAFF. The CDR3 coding sequence is TGTGCCAGCAGTTACGACAGGAACACTGAAGCTTTCTTT.

The chain carries TRBV19 and TRBJ1-2; 7 bases are a match to TRBD1. Germline V lookup: CDR1 LNHDA, CDR2 SQIVND (reference sequence). The CDR3 extends over 14 amino acids. V lost 10 bases and J lost 4; bases outside the gene matches: 12. The CDR3, as DNA: TGTGCCATCAAGGGACAGAGCGGTTCCTATGGCTACACCTTC. As protein: CAIKGQSGSYGYTF.

V and J are TRBV11-2 and TRBJ2-2; D is uncertain. Looked up from germline, CDR1 is SGHAT and CDR2 is FQNNGV. CDR3 length: 14 amino acids. V lost 5 bases to trimming and J lost 6 bases, with 13 bases between them. CDR3: CASSLNTVPGELFF. As DNA, the CDR3 is TGTGCCAGCAGCCTCAACACCGTTCCCGGGGAGCTGTTTTTT.

The rearrangement links TRBV19 to TRBJ1-3, with D maybe TRBD1 (6 bases). Per the germline V gene, CDR1 is LNHDA and CDR2 is SQIVND (reference sequence). CDR3 length equals 15 residues. V lost 8 bases and J lost 0, with 14 bases in between. The CDR3: CASQLRGGSGNTIYF. CDR3 in DNA: TGTGCCAGTCAGCTCAGGGGTGGCTCTGGAAACACCATATATTTT. The full variable domain, completed using reference TRBV19 and TRBJ1-3, is DGGITQSPKYLFRKEGQNVTLSCEQNLNHDAMYWYRQDPGQGLRLIYYSQIVNDFQKGDIAEGYSVSREKKESFPLTVTSAQKNPTAFYLCASQLRGGSGNTIYFGEGSWLTVV.

The chain is built from TRBV6-1 and TRBJ2-7; TRBD2 agrees at 11 bases. CDR3 length: 18 residues. The trim removed 1 base at V and 4 bases at J, leaving 12 bases unmatched. The germline gives CDR1 MNHNS, CDR2 SASEGT. CDR3 DNA sequence: TGTGCCAGCAGTGAAGAAACACGACTAGCGGGATTACTATACGAGCAGTACTTC. It yields the protein CASSEETRLAGLLYEQYF.

In DNA form, the CDR3 reads TGCGCCGTCAGGGGACTAGCGGGATGTACCGGGGAGCTGTTTTTT. Protein: CAVRGLAGCTGELFF. V and J are TRBV23-1 and TRBJ2-2; 13 bases fit TRBD2. TRBV23-1 is an ORF, with its function uncertain. This CDR3 region has 15 residues. V lost 11 bases and J lost 5; bases outside the gene matches: 8.

The CDR3 DNA sequence: TGTGCCAGCTCCCTCCCCCAAGGCAGAGGTGGCTACACCTTC. Its translation: CASSLPQGRGGYTF. The chain uses TRBV18 and TRBJ1-2; D unclear. This CDR3 spans 14 amino acids. Germline lookup yields CDR1 KGHSH and CDR2 LQKENI. The V and J ends lost 6 bases and 7 bases respectively, with 18 bases between them. The whole variable domain, filled in from reference TRBV18 and TRBJ1-2, reads NAGVMQNPRHLVRRRGQEARLRCSPMKGHSHVYWYRQLPEEGLKFMVYLQKENIIDESGMPKERFSAEFPKEGPSILRIQQVVRGDSAAYFCASSLPQGRGGYTFGSGTRLTVV.

About this clone itself: The same CDR3 can be traced to other DNA sequences in this sample. V gene TRBV27 combines with J gene TRBJ2-2; TRBD1 matches 10 bases. CDR1 is MNHEY, CDR2 SMNVEV, per germline (reference sequence). The ends lost 5 bases at V and 5 bases at J; junction bases unmatched: 5. The CDR3 is 15 residues long. The DNA of the CDR3 is TGTGCCAGCAGTCCGACAGGGGGCGATACCGGGGAGCTGTTTTTT. Translated, it gives CASSPTGGDTGELFF.

The chain links TRBV25-1 to TRBJ1-1; D might be TRBD1 (6 bases). From germline, CDR1 is MGHDK and CDR2 SYGVNS. V was shortened by 7 bases and J by 3 bases, with 15 bases between the two germline ends. The CDR3 covers 14 residues. CDR3 loop: CASTRGGEDTEAFF. The CDR3 coding sequence is TGTGCCAGCACCCGGGGGGGCGAGGACACTGAAGCTTTCTTT.

This clone was found a few times. CDR3 amino acids: CASTWDSTPSNEQFF. CDR3 DNA sequence: TGTGCCAGCACCTGGGACTCTACCCCCAGCAATGAGCAGTTCTTC. The chain carries TRBV9 and TRBJ2-1; tentatively, D is TRBD2 (6 bases). V was cut by 6 bases and J by 6 bases, with 19 bases left in between. This CDR3 spans 15 amino acids. The germline V gene encodes CDR1 SGDLS and CDR2 YYNGEE.

This sequence joins TRBV4-1 and TRBJ2-1; tentative D call: TRBD2 (6 bases). Trimming took 3 bases from V and 1 from J, leaving 16 bases between them. The CDR3 runs 17 residues. Germline loops: CDR1 MGHRA, CDR2 YSYEKL. CDR3 amino acids: CASSHRPPGLSYNEQFF. As DNA, the CDR3 is TGCGCCAGCAGCCATAGGCCCCCGGGACTTTCCTACAATGAGCAGTTCTTC.

CDR3 residues: CASSPGTGDQETQYF. DNA of the CDR3: TGTGCCAGCAGCCCCGGGACAGGGGACCAAGAGACCCAGTACTTC. The J gene is TRBJ2-5, the V gene TRBV6-4, with 10 bases matching TRBD1. Germline V gene data show CDR1 as MRHNA and CDR2 as SNTAGT. CDR3 length: 15 amino acids. The trim removed 6 bases at V and 0 bases at J, leaving 4 bases unmatched.

This clone was observed once. The chain employs TRBV14 and TRBJ2-4; 8 bases map to TRBD1. Losses at the gene ends were 1 base for V and 8 bases for J; bases not matched to a gene: 4. The CDR3 loop spans 14 amino acids. CDR1 is SGHDN and CDR2 is FVKESK in the germline V gene. CDR3 sequence reads: CASSQGQGNHIQYF. The CDR3 DNA follows: TGTGCCAGCAGCCAAGGACAGGGGAACCACATTCAGTACTTC.

The CDR3 region has the DNA TGTGCCAGCAGTACTACGTACTACGAGCAGTACTTC. Its protein product is CASSTTYYEQYF. The chain couples TRBV12-3 or TRBV12-4 to TRBJ2-7; no firm D call. The CDR3 length is 12 residues. Trimming pared 5 bases from V and 3 bases from J, leaving 8 bases between.

This clone was seen just once. The V gene is TRBV5-6, the J gene TRBJ2-3; 7 nucleotides line up with TRBD2. The germline CDR1 and CDR2 sequences are SGHDT and YYEEEE. With 1 base clipped from V and 6 bases from J, the junction kept 8 bases outside the gene matches. CDR3 length equals 15 residues. The CDR3 DNA sequence: TGTGCCAGCAGCTTGATCGGCCGGGGGGAGGATACGCAGTATTTT. It encodes CASSLIGRGEDTQYF.

The CDR3 loop is CASSVAEGTSLGYTF. The CDR3 DNA reads as TGTGCCAGCAGCGTAGCGGAGGGAACTTCGTTAGGCTACACCTTC. V gene TRBV9 combines with J gene TRBJ1-2; D is ambiguous. The CDR3 has 15 amino acids. CDR1 and CDR2 from the germline V gene are SGDLS and YYNGEE. V was trimmed by 0 bases and J by 8 bases, leaving 17 bases between them.

The chain has TRBV29-1 and TRBJ1-1; maybe TRBD1 (6 bases). CDR1 is SQVTM and CDR2 is ANQGSEA in the germline V gene. The CDR3 loop spans 15 amino acids. The germline V and J ends were trimmed by 4 bases and 5 bases, with 20 bases remaining between them. CDR3 in amino acids: CSVVDSSLFGTEAFF. For the CDR3, the DNA is TGCAGCGTTGTGGACAGTAGTCTGTTCGGGACTGAAGCTTTCTTT.

The chain recombines TRBV24-1 with TRBJ2-3; the D is unclear. CDR1 and CDR2 (germline): KGHDR, SFDVKD. The CDR3 is 16 residues long. Trimming took off 8 bases at V and 1 base at J, with 18 bases between the two ends. CDR3 residues: CATTPWLFWRTDTQYF. Written as DNA, the CDR3 is TGTGCCACCACTCCATGGCTCTTCTGGCGCACAGATACGCAGTATTTT.

This sequence joins TRBV12-3 or TRBV12-4 and TRBJ1-2; the D is unclear. This CDR3 spans 12 amino acids. Trimming pared 3 bases from V and 2 bases from J, leaving 4 bases between. CDR3 sequence reads: CASSFTNYGYTF. The CDR3 DNA reads as TGTGCCAGCAGTTTTACAAACTATGGCTACACCTTC.

The chain combines TRBV5-1 with TRBJ2-1, with 10 bases matching TRBD2. In germline, CDR1 is SGHRS, CDR2 YFSETQ. V lost 2 bases, J lost 5 bases, and 7 bases stayed unmatched. The CDR3 covers 16 residues. The CDR3 DNA is TGCGCCAGCAGCTTTAGCGGGGGGCAGGGGAACAATGAGCAGTTCTTC. This gives the protein CASSFSGGQGNNEQFF. The full variable domain, with the rest looked up from reference TRBV5-1 and TRBJ2-1, is KAGVTQTPRYLIKTRGQQVTLSCSPISGHRSVSWYQQTPGQGLQFLFEYFSETQRNKGNFPGRFSGRQFSNSRSEMNVSTLELGDSALYLCASSFSGGQGNNEQFFGPGTRLTVL.

The genes are TRBV19 and TRBJ2-2; D may be TRBD1 (5 bases). Between the trimmed V and J ends, which lost 5 bases and 6 bases, there was a span of 13 bases. Germline V lookup: CDR1 LNHDA, CDR2 SQIVND (reference sequence). This CDR3 is 14 amino acids long. The CDR3 region has the DNA TGTGCCAGTAGTTCAACAGGCGGATCCGGGGAGCTGTTTTTT. Translating gives CASSSTGGSGELFF.

The CDR3 DNA is TGTGCCAGAAATAGCGGGAGGCTCTACAATGAGCAGTTCTTC. Translating gives CARNSGRLYNEQFF. The V gene is TRBV6-4, the J gene TRBJ2-1; TRBD2 aligns across 10 bases. The CDR3 sequence is 14 residues long. V was pared by 9 bases and J by 3 bases, with 5 bases of the junction left unmatched. The germline V gene has CDR1 MRHNA and CDR2 SNTAGT.

The chain uses TRBV28 and TRBJ1-2; a possible D gene is TRBD1 (5 bases). Germline V CDR1 and CDR2: MDHEN, SYDVKM. V was shortened by 6 bases and J by 1 base, with 15 bases between the two germline ends. The CDR3 totals 15 residues. The CDR3 sequence: CASSRGHLSNYGYTF. The DNA of the CDR3 is TGTGCCAGCAGCCGAGGACATCTGAGTAACTATGGCTACACCTTC.

J is TRBJ2-1 and V is TRBV5-1, with TRBD2 matching 15 bases. The CDR3 totals 15 residues. The V segment lost 4 bases and the J segment 7 bases; nucleotides outside the gene matches: 3. CDR1 and CDR2 (germline): SGHRS, YFSETQ. This chain's CDR3 is CASSGLAGGPNEQFF. CDR3 DNA sequence: TGCGCCAGCAGCGGACTAGCGGGGGGGCCGAATGAGCAGTTCTTC.

V gene TRBV5-8 combines with J gene TRBJ1-5; TRBD1 might be the D (5 bases). The germline V gene encodes CDR1 SGHTS and CDR2 YDEGEE. This CDR3 has 13 amino acids. The V and J ends lost 0 bases and 9 bases respectively, with 10 bases between them. The DNA of the CDR3 is TGTGCCAGCAGCTTGGATGGGGGAGGGCCCCAGCATTTT. This gives the protein CASSLDGGGPQHF.

The rearrangement links TRBV19 to TRBJ1-1, with D possibly TRBD1 on 5 matching bases. Germline assignment: CDR1 LNHDA and CDR2 SQIVND (reference sequence). The V end was cut by 4 bases, the J end by 7 bases, with 13 bases between. The CDR3 sequence is 13 residues long. The CDR3 sequence is CASSKRGNGEAFF. DNA for the CDR3: TGTGCCAGTAGTAAAAGGGGTAATGGTGAAGCTTTCTTT.

The genes are TRBV3-1 (or the pseudogene TRBV3-2) and TRBJ2-3; TRBD2 aligns across 9 bases. Germline V gene lookup returns CDR1 LGHDT and CDR2 YNNKEL (reference sequence). The CDR3 length is 17 residues. Germline trimming cut 0 bases from V and 5 bases from J; bases unmatched to any gene: 9. The CDR3 spells CASSQEVILAGQDTQYF. The CDR3 DNA reads TGTGCCAGCAGCCAAGAGGTGATCCTAGCGGGGCAAGATACGCAGTATTTT.

V usage is TRBV11-2 and J usage is TRBJ1-4; 9 bases align to TRBD1. The V gene end was trimmed by 5 bases and the J gene end by 8 bases; junction bases not matched to a gene: 3. Germline V CDR1 and CDR2: SGHAT, FQNNGV. The CDR3 contains 13 residues. CDR3 sequence: CASSGQGQEKLFF. CDR3 in DNA: TGTGCCAGCAGCGGACAGGGGCAGGAAAAACTGTTTTTT.

This chain joins TRBV6-4 and TRBJ2-1; 7 bases agree with TRBD2. CDR3 length: 14 residues. Germline V gene data show CDR1 as MRHNA and CDR2 as SNTAGT. Trimming removed 0 bases from V and 6 bases from J; junction bases left unmatched: 2. The CDR3 DNA sequence: TGTGCCAGCAGTGACTCGGCGGGAGTCAATGAGCAGTTCTTC. It is translated as CASSDSAGVNEQFF.